The present TCR beta chain was sequenced within a study of T cells after yellow fever vaccination. Broader study findings: Reappearance after the booster was seen for most primary-vaccination clones, at 95% to 96% CD4 and around 90% CD8.

This clonotype was counted many times. What it binds is unknown. Germline V CDR1 and CDR2: SQVTM, ANQGSEA. Between the trimmed V and J ends, which lost 1 base and 0 bases, there was a span of 14 bases. This CDR3 comprises 16 residues. In TCRdb, the 5' RACE reads were re-called with MiXCR into one record per CDR3 protein. The repertoire holds around 310,000 distinct CDR3 sequences, with 8% to 10% as singletons. The rearrangement joins TRBV29-1 to TRBJ2-3; no reliable D call. This sample comprised PBMCs, obtained on the day of the first yellow fever vaccination. The clonotype comes from a man younger than 35 who received the YFV17D yellow fever vaccine. CDR3 region: CSVEGKDEFSTDTQYF. The CDR3 DNA sequence: TGCAGCGTTGAAGGGAAGGATGAGTTTAGCACAGATACGCAGTATTTT.